This T cell receptor beta chain was sequenced during a study of prognosis after radiotherapy for stage I lung cancer. This clonotype was detected ten times or more. The V gene's germline CDR1 is DFQATT and CDR2 SNEGSKA (reference sequence). Between the trimmed V and J ends, which lost 3 bases and 0 bases, there was a span of 6 bases. CDR3 length equals 13 residues. Imaging by CT and PET/CT found every patient node-negative, and no patient had prior chemotherapy, radiotherapy or other malignancies. With two time points in the design, approximately 6 milliliters of peripheral blood were drawn at each one. From genomic DNA, TCR beta CDR3 was amplified by two-round multiplex PCR. First-round PCR amplification was performed with primers specific to each TRBV and TRBJ gene. TCRdb re-derived calls from the multiplex PCR reads in MiXCR, one entry per CDR3 protein. The data show 30,000 or so distinct CDR3 sequences, with roughly 31% seen just once and around an eighth held by the top ten.

V is TRBV20-1 and J is TRBJ2-4; unclear D gene. The sample consisted of PBMCs, taken before or after stereotactic body radiation therapy (not recorded which). This clonotype was sampled from a donor over 45 with non-small cell lung cancer. CDR3 residues: CSASPGAKNIQYF. The DNA for the CDR3 is TGCAGTGCTAGCCCGGGAGCCAAAAACATTCAGTACTTC.